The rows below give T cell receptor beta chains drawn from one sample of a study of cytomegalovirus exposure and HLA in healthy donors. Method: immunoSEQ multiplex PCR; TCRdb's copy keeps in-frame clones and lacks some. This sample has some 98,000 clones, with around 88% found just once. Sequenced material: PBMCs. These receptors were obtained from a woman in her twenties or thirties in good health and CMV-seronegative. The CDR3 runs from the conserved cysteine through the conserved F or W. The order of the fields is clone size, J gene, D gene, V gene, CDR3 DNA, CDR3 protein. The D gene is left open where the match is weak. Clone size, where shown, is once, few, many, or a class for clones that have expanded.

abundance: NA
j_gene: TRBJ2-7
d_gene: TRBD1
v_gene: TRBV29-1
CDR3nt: TGCAGCGTTGTTGGGACAGGAGGGCGCGGCAGCTCCTACGAGCAGTACTTC
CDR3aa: CSVVGTGGRGSSYEQYF

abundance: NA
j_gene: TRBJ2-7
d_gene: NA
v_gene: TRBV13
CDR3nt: TGTGCCAGCAACTTAAGGGGGTCGTACGAGCAGTACTTC
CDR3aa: CASNLRGSYEQYF

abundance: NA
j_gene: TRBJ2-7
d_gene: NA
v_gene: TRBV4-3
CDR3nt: TGCGCCAGCAGCCAAGACTGGGCCTCCAAAAGGTACGAGCAGTACTTC
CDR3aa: CASSQDWASKRYEQYF

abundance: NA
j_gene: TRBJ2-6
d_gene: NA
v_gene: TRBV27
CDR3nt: TGTGCCAGCAGTACCCTGGACAGCGACGCTGGGGCCAACGTCCTGACTTTC
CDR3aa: CASSTLDSDAGANVLTF

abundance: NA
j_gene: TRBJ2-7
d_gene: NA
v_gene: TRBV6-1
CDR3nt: TGTGCCAGCAGTCCCCGGAGAGGGCTTACAGACGAGCAGTACTTC
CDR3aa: CASSPRRGLTDEQYF

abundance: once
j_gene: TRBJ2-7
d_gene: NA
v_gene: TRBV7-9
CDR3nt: TGTGCCAGCAGCAAACATGGGGCGGGGCAGGGCTACGAGCAGTACTTC
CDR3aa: CASSKHGAGQGYEQYF

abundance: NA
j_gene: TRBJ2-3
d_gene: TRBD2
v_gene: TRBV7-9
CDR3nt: TGTGCCAGCAGCTTAGTTGGACTAGCGGTTTCCACAGATACGCAGTATTTT
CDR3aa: CASSLVGLAVSTDTQYF

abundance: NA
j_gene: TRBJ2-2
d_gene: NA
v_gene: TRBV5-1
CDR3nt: TGCGCCAGCAGCTTTCAGGGAACCTACACCGGGGAGCTGTTTTTT
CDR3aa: CASSFQGTYTGELFF

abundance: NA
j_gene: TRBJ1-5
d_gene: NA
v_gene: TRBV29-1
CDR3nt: TGCAGCGTTGACGCAGGGTCCAATCAGCCCCAGCATTTT
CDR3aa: CSVDAGSNQPQHF

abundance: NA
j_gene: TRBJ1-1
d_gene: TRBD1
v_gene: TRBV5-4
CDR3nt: TGTGCCAGCAGCCGTACAGGGGAAACTGAAGCTTTCTTT
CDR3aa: CASSRTGETEAFF

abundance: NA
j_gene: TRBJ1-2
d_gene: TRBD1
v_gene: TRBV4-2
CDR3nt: TGTGCCAGCAGCCAAGATCGGCAGGGGGCGTCGTATGGCTACACCTTC
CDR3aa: CASSQDRQGASYGYTF

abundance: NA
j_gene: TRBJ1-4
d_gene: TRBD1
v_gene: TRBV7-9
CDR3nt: TGTGCCAGCAGCCCGCTGGGGACAGATGAAAAACTGTTTTTT
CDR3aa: CASSPLGTDEKLFF

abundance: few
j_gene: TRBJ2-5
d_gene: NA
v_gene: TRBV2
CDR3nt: TGTGCCAGCAATAGAAAGGGGGAGACCCAGTACTTC
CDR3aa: CASNRKGETQYF

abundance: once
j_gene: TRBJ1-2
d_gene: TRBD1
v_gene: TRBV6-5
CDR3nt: TGTGCCAGCAGTTCTCAACAGGGGGCGCGCAGTGGCTACACCTTC
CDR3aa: CASSSQQGARSGYTF

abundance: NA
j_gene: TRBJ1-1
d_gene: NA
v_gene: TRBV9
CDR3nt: TGTGCCAGCAGACGAGGGGGAGAATTCACTGAAGCTTTCTTT
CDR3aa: CASRRGGEFTEAFF

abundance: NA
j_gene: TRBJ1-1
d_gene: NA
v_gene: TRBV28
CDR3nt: TGTGCCAGCCAAAAAGGGGGGGTGAACACTGAAGCTTTCTTT
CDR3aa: CASQKGGVNTEAFF

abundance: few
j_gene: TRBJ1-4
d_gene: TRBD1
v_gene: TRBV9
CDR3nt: TGTGCCAGCAGCTTTGGGACAGGGTGGGATGAAAAACTGTTTTTT
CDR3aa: CASSFGTGWDEKLFF

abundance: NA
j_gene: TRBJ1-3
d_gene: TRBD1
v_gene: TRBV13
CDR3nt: TGTGCCAGCAGACTCCCGGACAGGGAAGGCACCATATATTTT
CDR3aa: CASRLPDREGTIYF

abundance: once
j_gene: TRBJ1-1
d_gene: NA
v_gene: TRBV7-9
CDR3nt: TGTGCCAGCAGCTTAGCGGCGCTACGCGCGGGAGCTTTCTTT
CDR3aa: CASSLAALRAGAFF

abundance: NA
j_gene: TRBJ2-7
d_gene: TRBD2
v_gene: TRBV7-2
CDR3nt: TGTGCCAGCAGCTTAGGTGGCGGGAGCTTTGAGCAGTACTTC
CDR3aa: CASSLGGGSFEQYF

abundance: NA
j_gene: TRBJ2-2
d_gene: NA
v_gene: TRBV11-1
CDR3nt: TGTGCCAGCAGCTTTCGACTTCCAGGGAAGCTGTTTTTT
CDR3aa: CASSFRLPGKLFF

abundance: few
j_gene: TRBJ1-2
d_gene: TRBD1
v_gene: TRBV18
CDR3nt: TGTGCCAGCTCATCCGGGACAGGGGTCTATGGCTACACCTTC
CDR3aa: CASSSGTGVYGYTF

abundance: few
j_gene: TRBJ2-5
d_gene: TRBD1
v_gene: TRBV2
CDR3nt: TGTGCCAGCAGTGTTGGCTGGGACAGGGCTATGGAGACCCAGTACTTC
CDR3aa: CASSVGWDRAMETQYF

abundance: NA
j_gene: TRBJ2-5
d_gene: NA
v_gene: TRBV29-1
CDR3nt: TGCAGCGCCGCTCCTCGGGGTGGGGAAGAGACCCAGTACTTC
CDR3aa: CSAAPRGGEETQYF

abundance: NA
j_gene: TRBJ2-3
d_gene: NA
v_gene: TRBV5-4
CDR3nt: TGTGCCAGCAGCCTAAGGGAGGCAGATACGCAGTATTTT
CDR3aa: CASSLREADTQYF

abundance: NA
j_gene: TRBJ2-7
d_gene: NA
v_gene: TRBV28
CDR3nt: TGTGCCAGCAGTTTACTTTTTAGATCTTACGAGCAGTACTTC
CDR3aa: CASSLLFRSYEQYF

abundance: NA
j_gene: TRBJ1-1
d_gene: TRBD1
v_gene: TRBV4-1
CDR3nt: TGCGCCAGCAGCGCGCCAGGGGGAACTGAAGCTTTCTTT
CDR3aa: CASSAPGGTEAFF

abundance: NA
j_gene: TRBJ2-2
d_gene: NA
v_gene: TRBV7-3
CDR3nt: TGTGCCAGCAGCTTAAGAGGTACCGGGGAGCTGTTTTTT
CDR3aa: CASSLRGTGELFF